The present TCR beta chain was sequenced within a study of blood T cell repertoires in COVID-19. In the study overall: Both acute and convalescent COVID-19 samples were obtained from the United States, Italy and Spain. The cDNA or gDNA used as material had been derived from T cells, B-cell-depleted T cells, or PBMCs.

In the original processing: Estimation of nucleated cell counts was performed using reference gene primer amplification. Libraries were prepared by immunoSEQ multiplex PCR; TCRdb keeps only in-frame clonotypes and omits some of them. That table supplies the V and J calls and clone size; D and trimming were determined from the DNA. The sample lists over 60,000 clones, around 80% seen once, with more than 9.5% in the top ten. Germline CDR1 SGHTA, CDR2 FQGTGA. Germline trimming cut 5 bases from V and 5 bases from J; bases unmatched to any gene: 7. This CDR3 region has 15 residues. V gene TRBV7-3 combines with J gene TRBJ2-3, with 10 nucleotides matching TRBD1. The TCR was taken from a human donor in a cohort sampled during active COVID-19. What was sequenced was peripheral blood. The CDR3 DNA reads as TGTGCCAGCAGCAGACAGGGGGCGCCGGTAGATACGCAGTATTTT. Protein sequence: CASSRQGAPVDTQYF.